This TCR beta chain was sequenced for a study of long-term antiretroviral therapy in people with HIV. Remarks on this clone: The antigen is unknown.

Per donor, a minimum of one pre-ART and a minimum of two post-ART PBMC samples were available. Points from the study as a whole: Viral resistance, ART adherence and therapy changes all lacked available data. Whichever time point was examined, clones expanded before ART dominated the repertoire.

This CDR3 spans 15 amino acids. V lost 2 bases and J lost 5; bases outside the gene matches: 7. The germline V gene has CDR1 MGHRA and CDR2 YSYEKL. Sequencing relied on immunoSEQ assay v3.0, run at survey level. Sequencing set out to capture roughly 40,000-50,000 T-cell genomes per sample. The table came from immunoSEQ multiplex PCR; TCRdb's copy has only in-frame clones and leaves some out. The sample carries about 40,000 clones, roughly nine tenths recorded once. V is TRBV4-1 and J is TRBJ1-2; 8 bases match TRBD1. This TCR derives from a woman in her forties or fifties with HIV. The sample was unsorted PBMCs, taken 1.2 years after starting antiretroviral therapy. The CDR3 coding sequence is TGCGCCAGCAGCCAACAGACAGGGGTGGAATATGGCTACACCTTC. The encoded protein is CASSQQTGVEYGYTF.